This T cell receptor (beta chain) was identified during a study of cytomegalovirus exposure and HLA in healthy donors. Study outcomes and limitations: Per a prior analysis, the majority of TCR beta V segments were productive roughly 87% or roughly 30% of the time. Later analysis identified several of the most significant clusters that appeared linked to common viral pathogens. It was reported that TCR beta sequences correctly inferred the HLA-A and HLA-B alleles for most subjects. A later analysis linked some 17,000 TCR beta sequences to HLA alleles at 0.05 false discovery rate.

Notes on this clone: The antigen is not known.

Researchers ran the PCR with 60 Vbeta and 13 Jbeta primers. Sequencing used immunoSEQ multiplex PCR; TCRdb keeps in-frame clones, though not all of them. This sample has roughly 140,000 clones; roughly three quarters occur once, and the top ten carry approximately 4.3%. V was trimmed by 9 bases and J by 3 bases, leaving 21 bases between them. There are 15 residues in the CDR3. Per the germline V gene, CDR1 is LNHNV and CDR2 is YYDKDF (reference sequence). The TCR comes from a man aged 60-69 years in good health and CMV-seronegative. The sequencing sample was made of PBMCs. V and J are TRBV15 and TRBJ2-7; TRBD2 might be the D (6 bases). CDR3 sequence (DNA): TGTGCCACTCAACTCAGCCCACGGGAGCGCTACGAGCAGTACTTC. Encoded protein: CATQLSPRERYEQYF. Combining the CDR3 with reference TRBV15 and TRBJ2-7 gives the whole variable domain DAMVIQNPRYQVTQFGKPVTLSCSQTLNHNVMYWYQQKSSQAPKLLFHYYDKDFNNEADTPDNFQSRRPNTSFCFLDIRSPGLGDTAMYLCATQLSPRERYEQYFGPGTRLTVT.